These T cell receptor beta chains were read from a single sample in a study of cytomegalovirus exposure and HLA in healthy donors. The data were produced by immunoSEQ multiplex PCR, yet TCRdb's version contains in-frame clones alone and is incomplete. Here the sample spans 95,000 to 150,000 clones, about 81% being singletons. Sequenced material: PBMCs. The receptors here all came from a woman between 45 and 60 years old in good health and CMV-seropositive. Each CDR3 is given with its conserved first and last residue. Not all rows give a size; the values are once, few, many and, for expanded clones, a class.

len: 16
abundance: once
v_gene: TRBV7-2
CDR3aa: CASSPLGASGSYEQYF

len: 13
abundance: .
v_gene: TRBV4-1
CDR3aa: CASSQDGAYEQYF

len: 16
abundance: .
v_gene: TRBV5-1
CDR3aa: CASSATNRPNTGELFF

len: 15
abundance: .
v_gene: TRBV6-5
CDR3aa: CASRPGQGANTEAFF

len: 15
abundance: .
v_gene: TRBV6-1
CDR3aa: CASNPTGQTTDTQYF

len: 14
abundance: .
v_gene: TRBV30
CDR3aa: CASTPPGIQETQYF

len: 16
abundance: .
v_gene: TRBV7-2
CDR3aa: CASSLSSGRGLYEQYF

len: 10
abundance: .
v_gene: TRBV2
CDR3aa: CASSPGEQYF

len: 15
abundance: .
v_gene: TRBV27
CDR3aa: CASSSDGTGVNGYTF

len: 18
abundance: .
v_gene: TRBV4-1
CDR3aa: CASSFSQRGRSGANVLTF

len: 15
abundance: .
v_gene: TRBV6-1
CDR3aa: CASSEASAENTEAFF

len: 15
abundance: .
v_gene: TRBV6-1
CDR3aa: CASRGGTGGNYGYTF

len: 14
abundance: .
v_gene: TRBV7-2
CDR3aa: CASSQGTEQETQYF

len: 16
abundance: .
v_gene: TRBV13
CDR3aa: CASSLVRTHSSYEQYF

len: 13
abundance: .
v_gene: TRBV28
CDR3aa: CASRQGSNQPQHF

len: 13
abundance: .
v_gene: TRBV21-1
CDR3aa: CASSPYRVTEAFF

len: 14
abundance: .
v_gene: TRBV13
CDR3aa: CASSFRDSGNTIYF

len: 15
abundance: once
v_gene: TRBV9
CDR3aa: CASSRTGGADQPQHF

len: 13
abundance: .
v_gene: TRBV28
CDR3aa: CASRTGAPETQYF

len: 15
abundance: .
v_gene: TRBV6-5
CDR3aa: CASSFQDRGRAEAFF

len: 13
abundance: once
v_gene: TRBV5-4
CDR3aa: CASSLDTQETQYF

len: 18
abundance: .
v_gene: TRBV4-1
CDR3aa: CASSHGVPRQQINEKLFF

len: 16
abundance: .
v_gene: TRBV9
CDR3aa: CASSPMTGAGAEKLFF